The source of this TCR beta chain is a study of OX40 agonist ivuxolimab in advanced cancers. Study-wide background: Melanoma, hepatocellular carcinoma, head and neck or renal cell cancer occurred in dose-escalation patients. Prior anti-PD-1, anti-PD-L1 or anti-CTLA-4 therapy did not bar entry, and more than 35% had some. Study-wide points: The authors also found low normalized T-cell clonal expansion in some nonresponders.

This clone appeared a few times. Its antigen is unidentified. The data were produced by immunoSEQ multiplex PCR, yet TCRdb's version contains in-frame clones alone and is incomplete. The data show about 77,000 clones, roughly 87% seen once. Sample: CD4+ or CD8+ T cells sorted from blood, taken in a trial of the OX40 agonist ivuxolimab. This receptor was taken from an adult with an advanced solid tumor such as melanoma, head and neck, liver or kidney cancer.

The CDR3 DNA follows: TGTGCCAGCAGTGCAACCGGGACAGGGGAATCACCCCTCCACTTT. Translated, it gives CASSATGTGESPLHF. The rearrangement links TRBV6-5 to TRBJ1-6, with 10 bases fitting TRBD1. Germline V CDR1 and CDR2: MNHEY, SVGAGI. Losses at the gene ends were 5 bases for V and 10 bases for J; bases not matched to a gene: 8. CDR3 length equals 15 residues.